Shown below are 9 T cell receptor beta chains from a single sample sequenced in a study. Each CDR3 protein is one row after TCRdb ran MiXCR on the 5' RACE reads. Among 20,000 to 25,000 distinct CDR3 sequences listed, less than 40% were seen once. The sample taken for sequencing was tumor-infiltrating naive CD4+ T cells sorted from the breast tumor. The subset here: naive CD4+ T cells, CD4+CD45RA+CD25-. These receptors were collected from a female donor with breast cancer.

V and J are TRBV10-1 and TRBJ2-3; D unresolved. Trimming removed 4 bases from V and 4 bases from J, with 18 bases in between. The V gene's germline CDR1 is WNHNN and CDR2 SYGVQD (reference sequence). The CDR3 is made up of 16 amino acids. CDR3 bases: TGCGCCAGCAGTGGAACGGTCACAATGACGGCAGATACGCAGTATTTT. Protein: CASSGTVTMTADTQYF.

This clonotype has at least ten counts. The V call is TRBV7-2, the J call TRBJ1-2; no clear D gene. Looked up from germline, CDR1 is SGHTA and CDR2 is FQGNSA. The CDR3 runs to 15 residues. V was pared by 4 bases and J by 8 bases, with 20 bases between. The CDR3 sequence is CASSSRRSPDIGYTF. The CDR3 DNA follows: TGTGCCAGCAGCTCCCGACGGTCGCCGGATATCGGCTACACCTTC.

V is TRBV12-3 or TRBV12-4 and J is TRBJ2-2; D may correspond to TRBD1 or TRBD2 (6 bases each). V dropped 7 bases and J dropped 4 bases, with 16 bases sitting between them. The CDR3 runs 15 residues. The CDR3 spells CASTPGGLSTGELFF. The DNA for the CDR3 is TGTGCCAGCACCCCCGGGGGCCTCAGCACCGGGGAGCTGTTTTTT.

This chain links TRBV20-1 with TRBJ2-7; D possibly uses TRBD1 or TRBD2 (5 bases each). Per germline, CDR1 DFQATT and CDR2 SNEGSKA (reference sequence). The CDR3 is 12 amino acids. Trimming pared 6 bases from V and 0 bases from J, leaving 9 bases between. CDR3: CSAEGSSYEQYF. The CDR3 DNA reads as TGCAGTGCCGAGGGGAGCTCCTACGAGCAGTACTTC.

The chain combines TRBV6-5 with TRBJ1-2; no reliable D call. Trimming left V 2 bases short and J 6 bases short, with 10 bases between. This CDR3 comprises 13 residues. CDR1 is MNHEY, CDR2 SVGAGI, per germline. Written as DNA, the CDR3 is TGTGCCAGCAGTTACCGGTGGGAGGATGGCTACACCTTC. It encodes CASSYRWEDGYTF.

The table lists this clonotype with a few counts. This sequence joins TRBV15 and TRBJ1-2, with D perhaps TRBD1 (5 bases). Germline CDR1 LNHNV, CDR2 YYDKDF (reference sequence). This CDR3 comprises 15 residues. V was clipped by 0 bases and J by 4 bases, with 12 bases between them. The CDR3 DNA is TGTGCCACCAGCAGAGACGCTGGGGCGGTCTATGGCTACACCTTC. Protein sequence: CATSRDAGAVYGYTF. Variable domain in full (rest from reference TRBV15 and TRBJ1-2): DAMVIQNPRYQVTQFGKPVTLSCSQTLNHNVMYWYQQKSSQAPKLLFHYYDKDFNNEADTPDNFQSRRPNTSFCFLDIRSPGLGDTAMYLCATSRDAGAVYGYTFGSGTRLTVV.

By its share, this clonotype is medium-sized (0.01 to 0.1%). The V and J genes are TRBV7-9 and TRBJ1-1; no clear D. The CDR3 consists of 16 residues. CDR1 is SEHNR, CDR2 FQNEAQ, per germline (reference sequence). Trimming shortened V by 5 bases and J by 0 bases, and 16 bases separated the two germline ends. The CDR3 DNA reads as TGTGCCAGCAGCCAAACACCGGTGGCGGTGAACACTGAAGCTTTCTTT. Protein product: CASSQTPVAVNTEAFF.

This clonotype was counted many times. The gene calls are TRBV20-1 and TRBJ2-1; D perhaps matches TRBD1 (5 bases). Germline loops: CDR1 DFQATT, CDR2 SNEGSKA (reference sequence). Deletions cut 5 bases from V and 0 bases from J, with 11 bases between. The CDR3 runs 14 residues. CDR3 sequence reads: CSALDSYSYNEQFF. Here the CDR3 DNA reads TGCAGTGCTTTAGACAGCTACTCCTACAATGAGCAGTTCTTC.

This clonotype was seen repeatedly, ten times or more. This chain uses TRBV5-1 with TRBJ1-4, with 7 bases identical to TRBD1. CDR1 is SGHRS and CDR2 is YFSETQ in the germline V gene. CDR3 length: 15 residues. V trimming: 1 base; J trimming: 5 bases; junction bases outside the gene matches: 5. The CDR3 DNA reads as TGCGCCAGCAGCTTGAACACAGGGGCAAATGAAAAACTGTTTTTT. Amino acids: CASSLNTGANEKLFF.